This T cell receptor (beta chain) was recovered during a study of cytomegalovirus exposure and HLA in healthy donors. Comments on this clone: Its antigen is not known.

Looked up from germline, CDR1 is SNHLY and CDR2 is FYNNEI. The CDR3 extends over 14 amino acids. Trimming pared 7 bases from V and 2 bases from J, leaving 15 bases between. Points from the study as a whole: After further analysis at a later stage, 16,951 TCR beta sequences were associated with HLA alleles at 0.05 false discovery rate.

The PCR used 60 Vbeta and 13 Jbeta primers. Here immunoSEQ multiplex PCR was the method, and the copy in TCRdb shows in-frame clones only, minus some. The sample carries under 150,000 clones, 80% recorded once. The chain carries TRBV2 and TRBJ2-7, with unresolved D. This sequence originates from a man aged 30-40 years in good health and CMV-seronegative. Sample: PBMCs. CDR3 in amino acids: CASTEPGQTYEQYF. CDR3 DNA: TGTGCCAGCACAGAGCCGGGTCAAACCTACGAGCAGTACTTC.